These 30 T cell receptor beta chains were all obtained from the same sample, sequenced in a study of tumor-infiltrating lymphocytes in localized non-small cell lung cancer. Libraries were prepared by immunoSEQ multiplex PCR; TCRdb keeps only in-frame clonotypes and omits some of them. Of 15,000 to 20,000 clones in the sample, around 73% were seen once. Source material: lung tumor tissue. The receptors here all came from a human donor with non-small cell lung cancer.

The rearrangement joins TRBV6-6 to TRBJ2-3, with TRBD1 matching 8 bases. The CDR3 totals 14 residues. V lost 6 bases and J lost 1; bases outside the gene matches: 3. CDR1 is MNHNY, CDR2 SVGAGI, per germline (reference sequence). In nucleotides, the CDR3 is TGTGCCAGCAGGCCGGGACAGGGCACAGATACGCAGTATTTT. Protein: CASRPGQGTDTQYF.

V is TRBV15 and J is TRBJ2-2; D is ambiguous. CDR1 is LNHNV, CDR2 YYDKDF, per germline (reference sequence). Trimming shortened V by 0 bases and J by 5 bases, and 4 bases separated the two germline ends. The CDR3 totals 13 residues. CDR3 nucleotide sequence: TGTGCCACCAGCAGAGAAAGAACCGGGGAGCTGTTTTTT. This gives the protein CATSRERTGELFF.

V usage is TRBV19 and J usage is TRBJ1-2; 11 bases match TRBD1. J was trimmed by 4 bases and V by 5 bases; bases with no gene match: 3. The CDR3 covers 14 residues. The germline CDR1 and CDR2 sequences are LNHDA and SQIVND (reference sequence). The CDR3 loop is CASSSDRGLYGYTF. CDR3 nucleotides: TGTGCCAGTAGTTCGGACAGGGGGCTCTATGGCTACACCTTC.

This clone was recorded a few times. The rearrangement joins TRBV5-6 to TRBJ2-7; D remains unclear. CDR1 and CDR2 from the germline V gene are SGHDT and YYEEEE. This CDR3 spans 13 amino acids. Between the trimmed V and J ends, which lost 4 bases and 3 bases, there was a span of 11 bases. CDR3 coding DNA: TGTGCCAGCAGCAGGATGACGGTCTACGAGCAGTACTTC. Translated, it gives CASSRMTVYEQYF. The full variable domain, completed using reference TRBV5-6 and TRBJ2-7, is DAGVTQSPTHLIKTRGQQVTLRCSPKSGHDTVSWYQQALGQGPQFIFQYYEEEERQRGNFPDRFSGHQFPNYSSELNVNALLLGDSALYLCASSRMTVYEQYFGPGTRLTVT.

The CDR3 DNA sequence: TGTGCCTGGAATTCCGGGGCTGGGGCAGATACGCAGTATTTT. It specifies CAWNSGAGADTQYF. The gene calls are TRBV30 and TRBJ2-3; tentatively, D is TRBD1 or TRBD2 (5 bases each). This CDR3 contains 14 residues. The germline CDR1 and CDR2 sequences are GTSNPN and SVGIG (reference sequence). The V and J ends lost 4 bases and 4 bases respectively, with 15 bases between them.

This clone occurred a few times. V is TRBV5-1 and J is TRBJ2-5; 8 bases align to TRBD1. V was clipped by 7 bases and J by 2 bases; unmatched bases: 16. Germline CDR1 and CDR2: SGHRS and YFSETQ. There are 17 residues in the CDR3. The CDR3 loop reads CASAPLPGQVLQETQYF. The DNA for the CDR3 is TGCGCCAGCGCCCCGTTGCCGGGACAGGTCCTTCAAGAGACCCAGTACTTC. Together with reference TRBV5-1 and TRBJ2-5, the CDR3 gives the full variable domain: KAGVTQTPRYLIKTRGQQVTLSCSPISGHRSVSWYQQTPGQGLQFLFEYFSETQRNKGNFPGRFSGRQFSNSRSEMNVSTLELGDSALYLCASAPLPGQVLQETQYFGPGTRLLVL.

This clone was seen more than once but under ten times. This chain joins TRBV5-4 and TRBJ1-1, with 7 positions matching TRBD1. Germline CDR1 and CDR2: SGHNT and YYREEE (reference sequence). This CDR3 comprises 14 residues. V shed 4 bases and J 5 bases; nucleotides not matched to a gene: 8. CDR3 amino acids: CASSPRTGVTEAFF. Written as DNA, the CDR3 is TGTGCCAGCAGCCCTCGAACAGGGGTGACTGAAGCTTTCTTT.

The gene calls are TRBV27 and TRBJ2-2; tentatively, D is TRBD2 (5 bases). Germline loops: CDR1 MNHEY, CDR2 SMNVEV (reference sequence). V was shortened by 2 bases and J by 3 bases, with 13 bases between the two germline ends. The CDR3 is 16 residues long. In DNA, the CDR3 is TGTGCCAGCAGTTTAATGTTAGTCGGGGACACCGGGGAGCTGTTTTTT. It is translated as CASSLMLVGDTGELFF.

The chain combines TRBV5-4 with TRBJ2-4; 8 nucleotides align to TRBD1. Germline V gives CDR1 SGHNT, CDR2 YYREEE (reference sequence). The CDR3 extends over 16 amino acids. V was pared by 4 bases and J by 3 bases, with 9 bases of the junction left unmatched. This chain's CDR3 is CASSQDREGGKNIQYF. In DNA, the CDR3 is TGTGCCAGCAGCCAGGACAGGGAAGGAGGCAAAAACATTCAGTACTTC.

The CDR3 DNA sequence: TGTGCCAGCAGCTTTACAGGCTCTGGGGCCAACGTCCTGACTTTC. This translates into CASSFTGSGANVLTF. The chain couples TRBV7-9 to TRBJ2-6; D might be TRBD1 (5 bases). The CDR3 is 15 residues long. Deletions cut 3 bases from V and 0 bases from J, with 6 bases between. Germline CDR1 SEHNR, CDR2 FQNEAQ (reference sequence).

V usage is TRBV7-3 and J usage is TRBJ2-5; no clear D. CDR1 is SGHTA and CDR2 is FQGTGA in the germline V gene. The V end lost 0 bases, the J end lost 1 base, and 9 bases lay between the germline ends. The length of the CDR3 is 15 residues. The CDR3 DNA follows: TGTGCCAGCAGCTTAACGTATGGCACCCAAGAGACCCAGTACTTC. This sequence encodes CASSLTYGTQETQYF.

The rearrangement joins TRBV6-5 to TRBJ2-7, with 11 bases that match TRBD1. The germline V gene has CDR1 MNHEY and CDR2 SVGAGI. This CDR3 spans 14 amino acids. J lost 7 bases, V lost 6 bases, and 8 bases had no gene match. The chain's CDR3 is CASRPGQGAGEQYF. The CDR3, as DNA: TGTGCCAGCAGACCCGGACAGGGGGCGGGTGAGCAGTACTTC.

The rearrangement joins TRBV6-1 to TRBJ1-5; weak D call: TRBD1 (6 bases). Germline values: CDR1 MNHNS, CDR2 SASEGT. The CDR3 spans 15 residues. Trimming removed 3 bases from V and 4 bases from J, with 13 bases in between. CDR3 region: CASSESLQGNQPQHF. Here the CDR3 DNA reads TGTGCCAGCAGTGAGAGTTTACAGGGAAATCAGCCCCAGCATTTT.

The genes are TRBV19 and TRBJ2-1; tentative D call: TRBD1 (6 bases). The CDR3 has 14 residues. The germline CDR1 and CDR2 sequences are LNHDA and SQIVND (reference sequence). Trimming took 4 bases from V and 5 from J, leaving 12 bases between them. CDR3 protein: CASSTTGSDNEQFF. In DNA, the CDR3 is TGTGCCAGTAGTACGACAGGCTCTGACAATGAGCAGTTCTTC.

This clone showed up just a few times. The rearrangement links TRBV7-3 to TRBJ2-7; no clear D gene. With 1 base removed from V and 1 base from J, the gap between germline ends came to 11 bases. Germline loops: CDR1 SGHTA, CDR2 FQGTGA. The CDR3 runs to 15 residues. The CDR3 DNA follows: TGTGCCAGCAGCTTAAATGGGGTGGGATCCTACGAGCAGTACTTC. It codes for CASSLNGVGSYEQYF. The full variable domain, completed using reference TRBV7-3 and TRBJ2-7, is GAGVSQTPSNKVTEKGKYVELRCDPISGHTALYWYRQSLGQGPEFLIYFQGTGAADDSGLPNDRFFAVRPEGSVSTLKIQRTERGDSAVYLCASSLNGVGSYEQYFGPGTRLTVT.

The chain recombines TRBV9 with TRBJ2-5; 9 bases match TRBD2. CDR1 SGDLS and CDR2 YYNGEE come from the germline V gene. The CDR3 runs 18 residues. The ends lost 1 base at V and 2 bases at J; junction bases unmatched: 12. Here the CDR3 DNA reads TGTGCCAGCAGCGTAAGTGGCAGGAGCGGGGGGCCTCAAGAGACCCAGTACTTC. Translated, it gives CASSVSGRSGGPQETQYF.

The CDR3 spells CASSRGQGGTEAFF. The CDR3 DNA reads TGTGCCAGCAGCCGGGGGCAGGGAGGCACTGAAGCTTTCTTT. The gene calls are TRBV7-8 and TRBJ1-1, with a tentative D call TRBD1 (6 bases). V dropped 5 bases and J dropped 4 bases, with 14 bases sitting between them. The CDR3 has 14 residues. Germline-derived CDR1 and CDR2 are SGHVS and FQNEAQ.

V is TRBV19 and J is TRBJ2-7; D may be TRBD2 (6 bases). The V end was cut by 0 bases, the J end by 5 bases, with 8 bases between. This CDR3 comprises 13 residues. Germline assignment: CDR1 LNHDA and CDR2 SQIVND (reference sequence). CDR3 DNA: TGTGCCAGTAGTATAGAGCGGGGACACGAGCAGTACTTC. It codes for CASSIERGHEQYF.

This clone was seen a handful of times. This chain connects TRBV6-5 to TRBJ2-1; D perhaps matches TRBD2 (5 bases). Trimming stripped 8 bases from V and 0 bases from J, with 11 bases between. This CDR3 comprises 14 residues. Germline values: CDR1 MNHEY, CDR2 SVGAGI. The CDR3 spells CASGRGRSYNEQFF. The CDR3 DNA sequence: TGTGCCAGCGGGAGAGGACGCTCCTACAATGAGCAGTTCTTC.

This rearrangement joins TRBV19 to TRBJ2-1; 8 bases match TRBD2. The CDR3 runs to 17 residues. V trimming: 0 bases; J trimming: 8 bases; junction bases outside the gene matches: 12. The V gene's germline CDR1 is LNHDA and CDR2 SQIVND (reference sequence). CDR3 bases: TGTGCCAGTAGTATAGATCCGGACGGGAGGGCTTACTATGAGCAGTTCTTC. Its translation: CASSIDPDGRAYYEQFF. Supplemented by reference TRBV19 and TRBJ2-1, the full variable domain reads DGGITQSPKYLFRKEGQNVTLSCEQNLNHDAMYWYRQDPGQGLRLIYYSQIVNDFQKGDIAEGYSVSREKKESFPLTVTSAQKNPTAFYLCASSIDPDGRAYYEQFFGPGTRLTVL.

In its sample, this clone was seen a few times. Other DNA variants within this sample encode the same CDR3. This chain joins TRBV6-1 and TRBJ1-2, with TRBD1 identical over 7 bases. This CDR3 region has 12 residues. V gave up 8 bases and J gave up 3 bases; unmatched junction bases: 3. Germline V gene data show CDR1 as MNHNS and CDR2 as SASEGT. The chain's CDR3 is CASRDSHYGYTF. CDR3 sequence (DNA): TGTGCCAGCCGGGACAGCCACTATGGCTACACCTTC.

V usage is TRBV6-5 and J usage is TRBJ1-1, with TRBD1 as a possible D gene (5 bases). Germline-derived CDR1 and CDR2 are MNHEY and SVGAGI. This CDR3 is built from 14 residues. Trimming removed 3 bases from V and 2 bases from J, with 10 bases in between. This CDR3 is CASSYKGRNTEAFF. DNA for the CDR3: TGTGCCAGCAGTTATAAGGGGCGAAACACTGAAGCTTTCTTT.

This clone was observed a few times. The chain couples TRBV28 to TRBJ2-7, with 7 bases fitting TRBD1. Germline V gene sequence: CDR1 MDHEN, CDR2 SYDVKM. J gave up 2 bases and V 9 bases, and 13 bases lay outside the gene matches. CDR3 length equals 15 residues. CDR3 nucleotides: TGTGCCAGTAGGAACAGGGGTATGAACCCCTACGAGCAGTACTTC. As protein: CASRNRGMNPYEQYF.

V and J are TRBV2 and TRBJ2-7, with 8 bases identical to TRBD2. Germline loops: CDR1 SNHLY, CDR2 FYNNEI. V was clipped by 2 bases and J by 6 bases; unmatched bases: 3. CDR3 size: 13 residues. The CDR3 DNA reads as TGTGCCAGCAGTGAAAGTCGGGAGGGCGAGCAGTACTTC. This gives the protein CASSESREGEQYF.

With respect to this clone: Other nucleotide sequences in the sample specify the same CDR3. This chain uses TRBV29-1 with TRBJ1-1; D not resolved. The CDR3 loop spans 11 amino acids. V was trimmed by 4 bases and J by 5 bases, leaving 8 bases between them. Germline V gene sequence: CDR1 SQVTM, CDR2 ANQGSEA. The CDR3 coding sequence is TGCAGCGTTGTATGGGGTACTGAAGCTTTCTTT. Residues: CSVVWGTEAFF.

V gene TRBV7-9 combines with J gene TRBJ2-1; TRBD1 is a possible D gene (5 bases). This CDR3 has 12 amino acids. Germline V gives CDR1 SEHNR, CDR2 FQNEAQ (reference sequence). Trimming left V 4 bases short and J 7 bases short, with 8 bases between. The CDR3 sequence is CASSSQGNEQFF. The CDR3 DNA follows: TGTGCCAGCAGCTCTCAGGGAAATGAGCAGTTCTTC.

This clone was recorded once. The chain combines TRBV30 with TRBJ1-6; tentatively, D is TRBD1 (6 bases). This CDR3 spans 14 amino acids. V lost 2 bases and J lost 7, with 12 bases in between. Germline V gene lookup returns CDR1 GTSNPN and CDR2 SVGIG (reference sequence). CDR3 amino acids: CAWSPGTTNSPLHF. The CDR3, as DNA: TGTGCCTGGAGTCCCGGGACAACAAATTCACCCCTCCACTTT.

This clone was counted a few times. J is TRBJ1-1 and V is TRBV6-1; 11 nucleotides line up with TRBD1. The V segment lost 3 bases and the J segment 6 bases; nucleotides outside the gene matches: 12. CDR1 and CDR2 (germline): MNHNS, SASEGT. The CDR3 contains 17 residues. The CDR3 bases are TGTGCCAGCAGTGATTCCGGGACAGGGGGTCTTCGGGCTGAAGCTTTCTTT. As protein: CASSDSGTGGLRAEAFF.

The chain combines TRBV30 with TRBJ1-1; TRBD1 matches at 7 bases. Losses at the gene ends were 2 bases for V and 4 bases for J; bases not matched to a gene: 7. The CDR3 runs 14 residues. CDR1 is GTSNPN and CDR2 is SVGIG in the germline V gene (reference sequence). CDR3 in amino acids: CAWSTWAGGTEAFF. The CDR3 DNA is TGTGCCTGGAGTACGTGGGCAGGGGGCACTGAAGCTTTCTTT.

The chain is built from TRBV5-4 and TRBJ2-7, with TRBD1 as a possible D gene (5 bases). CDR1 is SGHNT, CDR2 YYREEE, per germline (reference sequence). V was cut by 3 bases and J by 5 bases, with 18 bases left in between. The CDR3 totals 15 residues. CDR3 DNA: TGTGCCAGCAGCTCAAGGGGTAAGGGCAAGGACGAGCAGTACTTC. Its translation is CASSSRGKGKDEQYF.